The 21 T cell receptor beta chains in this list originate from one sample, sequenced in a study of blood T cell repertoires in COVID-19. Profiled with immunoSEQ multiplex PCR; TCRdb holds only in-frame clones, not every one. Of roughly 200,000 clones in the sample, around 80% were seen once. Material for sequencing was peripheral blood. The receptors were sampled from a man aged 45 to 65 who had recovered from COVID-19.

The rearrangement uses TRBV30 and TRBJ2-7; 9 bases are a match to TRBD1. J gave up 4 bases and V 2 bases, and 9 bases lay outside the gene matches. CDR3 length equals 15 residues. The germline gives CDR1 GTSNPN, CDR2 SVGIG (reference sequence). CDR3 loop: CAWSQGQGRSYEQYF. The CDR3 coding sequence is TGTGCCTGGAGTCAGGGACAGGGTCGGTCTTACGAGCAGTACTTC. Using reference TRBV30 and TRBJ2-7 for the parts outside the CDR3, the full variable domain is SQTIHQWPATLVQPVGSPLSLECTVEGTSNPNLYWYRQAAGRGLQLLFYSVGIGQISSEVPQNLSASRPQDRQFILSSKKLLLSDSGFYLCAWSQGQGRSYEQYFGPGTRLTVT.

This clone came up a few times. The rearrangement uses TRBV7-3 and TRBJ1-1; D not certain. Germline V gene sequence: CDR1 SGHTA, CDR2 FQGTGA. V lost 2 bases and J 5 bases, leaving 12 bases between the germline ends. The CDR3 runs to 14 residues. As DNA, the CDR3 is TGTGCCAGCAGCTTATTAGGAGTTTCGACTGAAGCTTTCTTT. This encodes CASSLLGVSTEAFF.

This chain joins TRBV29-1 and TRBJ2-7; 9 bases are a match to TRBD2. The CDR3 has 14 amino acids. Losses at the gene ends were 6 bases for V and 4 bases for J; bases not matched to a gene: 10. Germline CDR1 is SQVTM and CDR2 is ANQGSEA. The CDR3 sequence is CSVRLREGLYEQYF. The CDR3 bases are TGCAGCGTAAGACTGCGGGAGGGCCTATACGAGCAGTACTTC.

This clone has just a few counts. V and J are TRBV18 and TRBJ2-1; D may be TRBD2 (5 bases). With 3 bases removed from V and 12 bases from J, the gap between germline ends came to 27 bases. The CDR3 consists of 17 residues. The V gene's germline CDR1 is KGHSH and CDR2 LQKENI. The CDR3 DNA follows: TGTGCCAGCTCACCCGGAGATGGGCGGGTCCTCCCTACATGGCAGTTCTTC. This encodes CASSPGDGRVLPTWQFF.

This chain uses TRBV21-1 with TRBJ2-1; whether TRBD2, the table's D call, matches the DNA was not checked. TRBV21-1 is annotated as a pseudogene. This CDR3 contains 18 residues. This chain's CDR3 is CASSKNERERYSYNEQFF. DNA for the CDR3: TGTGCCAGCAGCAAAAATGAGCGGGAGAGGTACTCCTACAATGAGCAGTTCTTC.

This chain links TRBV6-6 with TRBJ1-4, with D possibly being TRBD1 (5 bases). Trimming left V 6 bases short and J 5 bases short, with 16 bases between. The CDR3 spans 15 residues. In germline, CDR1 is MNHNY, CDR2 SVGAGI (reference sequence). The CDR3 reads CASRHSGGSNEKLFF. CDR3 DNA: TGTGCCAGCAGACATAGCGGGGGGAGCAATGAAAAACTGTTTTTT.

The CDR3 spells CSASGTSGSTSYEQYF. CDR3 in DNA: TGCAGTGCTAGTGGGACTAGCGGGAGTACCTCCTACGAGCAGTACTTC. The chain links TRBV20-1 to TRBJ2-7; 14 bases match TRBD2. The CDR3 has 16 residues. With 3 bases clipped from V and 0 bases from J, the junction kept 4 bases outside the gene matches. The germline gives CDR1 DFQATT, CDR2 SNEGSKA (reference sequence).

This sequence joins TRBV6-6 and TRBJ2-7; a weak D match, TRBD2 (6 bases). The CDR3 loop spans 15 amino acids. CDR1 is MNHNY and CDR2 is SVGAGI in the germline V gene (reference sequence). The V and J ends lost 0 bases and 0 bases respectively, with 9 bases between them. The CDR3, as DNA: TGTGCCAGCAGTTACTCTAGCGGCCACTCCTACGAGCAGTACTTC. Encoded protein: CASSYSSGHSYEQYF.

The chain links TRBV5-1 to TRBJ1-4, with a weak D call TRBD1 (6 bases). Trimming took 4 bases from V and 5 from J, leaving 12 bases between them. Looked up from germline, CDR1 is SGHRS and CDR2 is YFSETQ. The CDR3 length is 14 residues. The CDR3 DNA is TGCGCCAGCAGCCATATACAGGGAAATGAAAAACTGTTTTTT. It codes for CASSHIQGNEKLFF. Combining the CDR3 with reference TRBV5-1 and TRBJ1-4 gives the whole variable domain KAGVTQTPRYLIKTRGQQVTLSCSPISGHRSVSWYQQTPGQGLQFLFEYFSETQRNKGNFPGRFSGRQFSNSRSEMNVSTLELGDSALYLCASSHIQGNEKLFFGSGTQLSVL.

This clone was observed a handful of times. V is TRBV6-1 and J is TRBJ1-2; possibly TRBD1 for D (5 bases). Per the germline V gene, CDR1 is MNHNS and CDR2 is SASEGT. Trimming removed 1 base at V and 1 base at J, with 7 bases between. The CDR3 runs 14 residues. Here the CDR3 DNA reads TGTGCCAGCAGTGAAGGACAGAGTAACTATGGCTACACCTTC. The encoded protein is CASSEGQSNYGYTF.

V usage is TRBV19 and J usage is TRBJ1-4; 11 bases are shared with TRBD1. Germline V gene lookup returns CDR1 LNHDA and CDR2 SQIVND (reference sequence). The CDR3 runs to 16 residues. Trimming took 4 bases from V and 7 from J; bases not matched to a gene: 8. CDR3 nucleotides: TGTGCCAGTAGTACCCCGGACAGGGGGCTCGTTGAAAAACTGTTTTTT. Translation gives CASSTPDRGLVEKLFF.

This clone is a singleton in its sample. The chain combines TRBV6-2 or TRBV6-3 with TRBJ2-6; D perhaps matches TRBD1 (6 bases). There are 17 residues in the CDR3. V was shortened by 4 bases and J by 0 bases, with 13 bases between the two germline ends. Germline V gene data show CDR1 as MNHEY and CDR2 as SVGEGT. The CDR3 loop is CASSSDSSVSGANVLTF. The DNA of the CDR3 is TGTGCCAGCAGTTCGGACAGCTCCGTCTCTGGGGCCAACGTCCTGACTTTC.

The table lists this clone with a count of one. The V and J genes are TRBV9 and TRBJ2-5, with a tentative D call TRBD2 (5 bases). The V end lost 0 bases, the J end lost 5 bases, and 17 bases lay between the germline ends. CDR1 SGDLS and CDR2 YYNGEE come from the germline V gene. The CDR3 contains 16 residues. The CDR3 loop is CASSVGASSRRETQYF. The CDR3 region has the DNA TGTGCCAGCAGCGTAGGGGCTAGCTCCCGTAGGGAGACCCAGTACTTC.

This chain uses TRBV7-8 with TRBJ1-2; 7 nucleotides line up with TRBD1. The germline CDR1 and CDR2 sequences are SGHVS and FQNEAQ. The CDR3 is 12 amino acids. Trimming at V came to 5 bases and at J to 7 bases, leaving 4 bases not matched to a gene. The CDR3 reads CASSLRQGGYTF. The CDR3 coding sequence is TGTGCCAGCAGCCTACGACAGGGTGGCTACACCTTC.

J is TRBJ2-5 and V is TRBV28; D uncertain. CDR1 is MDHEN, CDR2 SYDVKM, per germline. The CDR3 is made up of 12 amino acids. V gave up 6 bases and J gave up 3 bases, with 8 bases separating them. CDR3 residues: CASRQFEETQYF. CDR3 nucleotide sequence: TGTGCCAGCAGACAGTTTGAAGAGACCCAGTACTTC.

V gene TRBV7-7 combines with J gene TRBJ2-3; 7 bases line up with TRBD2. Germline CDR1 reads SSHAT; CDR2 reads FNYEAQ (reference sequence). The length of the CDR3 is 15 residues. With V trimmed by 4 bases and J by 1 base, 5 bases remained unmatched. DNA for the CDR3: TGTGCCAGCAGCTCCGTTGGGGGGGGCACAGATACGCAGTATTTT. Encoded protein: CASSSVGGGTDTQYF.

The chain recombines TRBV27 with TRBJ2-3; 7 bases map to TRBD2. J lost 2 bases, V lost 8 bases, and 10 bases had no gene match. The germline V gene encodes CDR1 MNHEY and CDR2 SMNVEV (reference sequence). The CDR3 totals 15 residues. CDR3 DNA: TGTGCCAGCGCGTCTACCGGGAGGCCCACAGATACGCAGTATTTT. Encoded protein: CASASTGRPTDTQYF.

The chain carries TRBV16 and TRBJ2-1, with TRBD1 matching 9 bases. Germline V lookup: CDR1 KGHSY, CDR2 FQNENV. V lost 0 bases and J lost 4; bases outside the gene matches: 7. This CDR3 comprises 17 residues. The CDR3 sequence is CASSQSVGTGLYNEQFF. CDR3 nucleotide sequence: TGTGCCAGCAGCCAATCGGTTGGGACAGGGCTTTACAATGAGCAGTTCTTC.

Only one count was recorded for this clone. The rearrangement joins TRBV4-1 to TRBJ1-4, with 7 bases fitting TRBD1. This CDR3 region has 16 residues. J gave up 5 bases and V 4 bases, and 10 bases lay outside the gene matches. CDR1 MGHRA and CDR2 YSYEKL come from the germline V gene. The CDR3 is CASSRQGGGRNEKLFF. The CDR3 nucleotides are TGCGCCAGCAGCCGACAGGGCGGAGGGAGAAATGAAAAACTGTTTTTT.

The table lists this clone with a few counts. This rearrangement joins TRBV30 to TRBJ2-6, with TRBD2 as a possible D gene (7 bases). The germline V and J ends were trimmed by 3 bases and 2 bases, with 11 bases remaining between them. CDR3 size: 15 residues. Germline values: CDR1 GTSNPN, CDR2 SVGIG (reference sequence). The CDR3 sequence: CAWRGGGAGANVLTF. DNA of the CDR3: TGTGCCTGGAGGGGAGGGGGAGCTGGGGCCAACGTCCTGACTTTC.

The chain couples TRBV5-4 to TRBJ2-3, with D perhaps matching TRBD1 (6 bases). The CDR3 spans 16 residues. Trimming removed 4 bases from V and 6 bases from J, with 21 bases in between. The germline CDR1 and CDR2 sequences are SGHNT and YYREEE (reference sequence). The chain's CDR3 is CASSLGTQGRRDTQYF. The DNA of the CDR3 is TGTGCCAGCAGCCTGGGGACACAGGGACGCCGTGATACGCAGTATTTT.